This entry describes one TCR beta chain. Per the original data handling: Researchers report that nucleated cell counts were estimated from reference gene primer amplification. TCRdb's table, derived via immunoSEQ multiplex PCR, lists solely in-frame clones and lacks some. V and J calls and clone size are those listed in that table; D and trimming were worked out from the DNA. The sample shows 200,000 to 250,000 clones, 83% of them seen only once. This entry is derived from a study of blood T cell repertoires in COVID-19. Overall study context: Spain, Italy and the United States supplied samples that represented acute and convalescent COVID-19. From T cells, B-cell-depleted T cells, or PBMCs came the material, which was cDNA or gDNA.

CDR3 length equals 12 residues. Germline lookup yields CDR1 ENHRY and CDR2 SYGVKD. The V segment lost 10 bases and the J segment 5 bases; nucleotides outside the gene matches: 4. The sample comprised peripheral blood. V usage is TRBV10-3 and J usage is TRBJ1-1; 10 nucleotides align to TRBD1. This TCR came from a woman aged 45-65 years with acute or convalescent COVID-19. The CDR3 sequence: CASADRGTEAFF. CDR3 sequence (DNA): TGTGCCAGTGCGGACAGGGGGACTGAAGCTTTCTTT.